This T cell receptor (beta chain) is from a study of shared clonotypes between healthy human individuals. The germline V gene encodes CDR1 MNHEY and CDR2 SMNVEV (reference sequence). The CDR3 spans 16 residues. Unmatched junction bases numbered 6, after V lost 0 bases and J lost 4 bases. Sequenced by immunoSEQ multiplex PCR; TCRdb stores in-frame clones only, minus some. The sample comprises about 2.4 million clones, 90% to 95% of which are singletons, and 0.13% to 0.15% rests with the top ten. This TCR came from a young man in good health. Sequencing was carried out using naive CD4+ T cells sorted from blood. As to subset: CD45RA+ positively selected. The chain carries TRBV27 and TRBJ2-1; TRBD1 matches at 7 bases. The CDR3 protein is CASSLSRTGPYNEQFF. In DNA form, the CDR3 reads TGTGCCAGCAGTTTATCCCGGACAGGCCCTTACAATGAGCAGTTCTTC.